The 27 T cell receptor beta chains given below trace back to one sample, sequenced in a study of OX40 agonist ivuxolimab in advanced cancers. Generated by immunoSEQ multiplex PCR, the TCRdb table keeps only in-frame clones and is missing some. The sample consists of around 53,000 clones, roughly 84% of them appearing once. Here the sequenced sample was CD4+ or CD8+ T cells sorted from blood, taken in a trial of the OX40 agonist ivuxolimab. The receptors stem from an adult with an advanced solid tumor such as melanoma, head and neck, liver or kidney cancer.

V gene TRBV15 combines with J gene TRBJ2-3; 15 positions match TRBD2. The CDR3 is made up of 16 amino acids. The germline V gene encodes CDR1 LNHNV and CDR2 YYDKDF (reference sequence). V was pared by 5 bases and J by 7 bases, with 7 bases of the junction left unmatched. The CDR3 sequence is CATSGGLAGGSYTQYF. The CDR3 coding sequence is TGTGCCACCAGCGGGGGACTAGCGGGAGGCTCATATACGCAGTATTTT.

This clone was seen a single time. V and J are TRBV20-1 and TRBJ1-1, with no clear D. The V end lost 0 bases, the J end lost 3 bases, and 2 bases lay between the germline ends. The CDR3 totals 11 residues. The germline CDR1 and CDR2 sequences are DFQATT and SNEGSKA (reference sequence). CDR3 in DNA: TGCAGTGCTAGAGAGCACACTGAAGCTTTCTTT. It yields the protein CSAREHTEAFF.

V is TRBV4-1 and J is TRBJ2-4; 14 bases are a match to TRBD2. J was trimmed by 3 bases and V by 2 bases; bases with no gene match: 12. The length of the CDR3 is 20 residues. Germline V CDR1 and CDR2: MGHRA, YSYEKL. The CDR3 DNA is TGCGCCAGCAGCCAACGGGCCGGGACTAGCGGGAGCGAAGTCAAAAACATTCAGTACTTC. Its protein is CASSQRAGTSGSEVKNIQYF.

The CDR3 DNA is TGTGCCAGCAGCGTGGTGGAGGATAGCACTGAAGCTTTCTTT. It is translated as CASSVVEDSTEAFF. The chain employs TRBV9 and TRBJ1-1; D call uncertain. Germline values: CDR1 SGDLS, CDR2 YYNGEE. V was pared by 2 bases and J by 4 bases, with 12 bases between. This CDR3 has 14 residues.

The chain combines TRBV2 with TRBJ2-1, with D tentatively TRBD2 (5 bases). V dropped 2 bases and J dropped 15 bases, with 11 bases sitting between them. There are 11 residues in the CDR3. Germline CDR1 SNHLY, CDR2 FYNNEI. CDR3 protein: CASSETSSPFF. DNA for the CDR3: TGTGCCAGCAGTGAAACTAGTAGTCCGTTCTTC. Variable domain in full (rest from reference TRBV2 and TRBJ2-1): EPEVTQTPSHQVTQMGQEVILRCVPISNHLYFYWYRQILGQKVEFLVSFYNNEISEKSEIFDDQFSVERPDGSNFTLKIRSTKLEDSAMYFCASSETSSPFFGPGTRLTVL.

The chain combines TRBV29-1 with TRBJ2-1, with D maybe TRBD1 (5 bases). Trimming removed 3 bases from V and 8 bases from J, with 8 bases in between. This CDR3 contains 11 residues. Germline V gene sequence: CDR1 SQVTM, CDR2 ANQGSEA. This CDR3 is CSVDRVDEQFF. CDR3 DNA sequence: TGCAGCGTTGACAGGGTTGATGAGCAGTTCTTC.

This clone was recorded only once. J is TRBJ1-3 and V is TRBV10-3, with D hard to call. Deletions cut 11 bases from V and 0 bases from J, with 8 bases between. The germline gives CDR1 ENHRY, CDR2 SYGVKD. This CDR3 spans 12 amino acids. The CDR3 loop is CAAGSSGNTIYF. For the CDR3, the DNA is TGTGCCGCCGGTTCCTCTGGAAACACCATATATTTT.

This chain uses TRBV29-1 with TRBJ2-7, with D possibly matching TRBD2 (6 bases). V shed 1 base and J shed 6 bases, with 28 bases lying between them. The V gene's germline CDR1 is SQVTM and CDR2 ANQGSEA. The CDR3 sequence is 18 residues long. This chain's CDR3 is CSVEGEGIGGATVGEQYF. CDR3 coding DNA: TGCAGCGTTGAAGGAGAGGGTATCGGGGGAGCCACGGTTGGCGAGCAGTACTTC.

This chain connects TRBV14 to TRBJ2-5; either TRBD1 or TRBD2 may supply D (5 bases each). The germline CDR1 and CDR2 sequences are SGHDN and FVKESK. The length of the CDR3 is 15 residues. The V and J ends lost 1 base and 5 bases respectively, with 14 bases between them. DNA for the CDR3: TGTGCCAGCAGCCAAGGGCCAGGGACCATTGAGACCCAGTACTTC. Encoded protein: CASSQGPGTIETQYF. The full variable domain, rest sourced from reference TRBV14 and TRBJ2-5, is EAGVTQFPSHSVIEKGQTVTLRCDPISGHDNLYWYRRVMGKEIKFLLHFVKESKQDESGMPNNRFLAERTGGTYSTLKVQPAELEDSGVYFCASSQGPGTIETQYFGPGTRLLVL.

Of note for this clone: A junction boundary mismatches the germline segment, possibly from a read error. The DNA of the CDR3 is TGCGCCAGCAGGTGGGAAGGTCGATTC. This sequence encodes CASRWEGRF. The J gene is TRBJ2-7, the V gene TRBV10-1; D not certain. The CDR3 runs 9 residues. The germline CDR1 and CDR2 sequences are WNHNN and SYGVQD (reference sequence).

The chain employs TRBV6-5 and TRBJ2-7; TRBD1 agrees at 8 bases. The germline gives CDR1 MNHEY, CDR2 SVGAGI. The CDR3 runs 14 residues. Trimming took 6 bases from V and 3 from J; bases not matched to a gene: 7. The DNA of the CDR3 is TGTGCCAGCAGCGCCGGGACAGGATACTACGAGCAGTACTTC. Translating it yields CASSAGTGYYEQYF.

The chain is built from TRBV21-1 and TRBJ2-7; TRBD1, the table's D call, lacks a check against the DNA. TRBV21-1 is a pseudogene. The CDR3 sequence is 14 residues long. The CDR3, as DNA: TGTGCCAGCAGCATTAACAGGATGAGAGGCGAGCAGTACTTC. Translated, it gives CASSINRMRGEQYF.

CDR3 bases: TGTGCCAGCAGCCCTCGACCGGGGGCTGAAGCTTTCTTT. Its translation: CASSPRPGAEAFF. The V and J genes are TRBV9 and TRBJ1-1, with a tentative D call TRBD1 (5 bases). V lost 4 bases to trimming and J lost 6 bases, with 13 bases between them. The CDR3 extends over 13 amino acids. Germline V CDR1 and CDR2: SGDLS, YYNGEE.

The chain carries TRBV5-4 and TRBJ2-5, with TRBD1 as a possible D gene (6 bases). The end of the DNA is better explained by TRBJ2-7, so the J call may be wrong. CDR1 is SGHNT and CDR2 is YYREEE in the germline V gene (reference sequence). There are 12 residues in the CDR3. CDR3 sequence (DNA): TGTGCCAGCAGCTTGGTGGGGGCCGAGCAGTACTTC. Its protein product is CASSLVGAEQYF.

The chain combines TRBV5-1 with TRBJ2-3; 9 bases fit TRBD2. Per the germline V gene, CDR1 is SGHRS and CDR2 is YFSETQ. CDR3 length: 16 residues. The V and J ends lost 0 bases and 3 bases, in that order; junction bases with no gene match: 5. CDR3 coding DNA: TGCGCCAGCAGCTTGGTGCCTAGCGGGATGACAGATACGCAGTATTTT. It translates to CASSLVPSGMTDTQYF.

CDR3 nucleotide sequence: TGTGCCAGAAGCTTGGATTGTCGGGAGGTCAATCAGCCCCAGCATTTT. Encoded protein: CARSLDCREVNQPQHF. The chain is built from TRBV5-3 and TRBJ1-5; D gene uncertain. TRBV5-3 belongs to the ORF category, with a function that is uncertain. Trimming cost V 0 bases and J 3 bases, with 13 bases left between them. The CDR3 has 16 amino acids.

The rearrangement joins TRBV2 to TRBJ2-6; D is undetermined. Per the germline V gene, CDR1 is SNHLY and CDR2 is FYNNEI. Trimming shortened V by 2 bases and J by 3 bases, and 8 bases separated the two germline ends. The CDR3 extends over 15 amino acids. The CDR3 DNA follows: TGTGCCAGCAGTGAATCCGGGTTTGGGGCCAACGTCCTGACTTTC. Amino acid sequence: CASSESGFGANVLTF. Using reference TRBV2 and TRBJ2-6 for the parts outside the CDR3, the full variable domain is EPEVTQTPSHQVTQMGQEVILRCVPISNHLYFYWYRQILGQKVEFLVSFYNNEISEKSEIFDDQFSVERPDGSNFTLKIRSTKLEDSAMYFCASSESGFGANVLTFGAGSRLTVL.

The chain is built from TRBV30 and TRBJ1-5, with 7 nucleotides matching TRBD1. Germline V CDR1 and CDR2: GTSNPN, SVGIG (reference sequence). The CDR3 loop spans 13 amino acids. V lost 2 bases, J lost 4 bases, and 2 bases stayed unmatched. CDR3 in DNA: TGTGCCTGGAGTCCAGGGGGAAATCAGCCCCAGCATTTT. Translating gives CAWSPGGNQPQHF.

This clone appeared a few times. The V and J genes are TRBV2 and TRBJ1-1, with D uncertain. The V end lost 5 bases, the J end lost 1 base, and 11 bases lay between the germline ends. Germline assignment: CDR1 SNHLY and CDR2 FYNNEI. The CDR3 totals 14 residues. The CDR3 region is CASSYGLGNTEAFF. The CDR3 nucleotides are TGTGCCAGCAGTTACGGATTGGGGAACACTGAAGCTTTCTTT.

V is TRBV7-9 and J is TRBJ2-5, with a weak D call TRBD2 (6 bases). Germline lookup yields CDR1 SEHNR and CDR2 FQNEAQ (reference sequence). CDR3 length: 15 amino acids. V lost 0 bases to trimming and J lost 4 bases, with 12 bases between them. CDR3 loop: CASSLAGGWVETQYF. The CDR3 bases are TGTGCCAGCAGCTTAGCCGGGGGTTGGGTAGAGACCCAGTACTTC.

The rearrangement uses TRBV2 and TRBJ2-4; unclear D gene. The CDR3 covers 15 residues. Germline assignment: CDR1 SNHLY and CDR2 FYNNEI. V was clipped by 1 base and J by 1 base, with 8 bases between them. This CDR3 reads CASSEVRQAKNIQYF. DNA for the CDR3: TGTGCCAGCAGTGAAGTCCGCCAGGCCAAAAACATTCAGTACTTC.

This clone appeared once. The J gene is TRBJ2-1, the V gene TRBV27; a weak D match, TRBD1 (6 bases). CDR1 is MNHEY and CDR2 is SMNVEV in the germline V gene (reference sequence). Trimming removed 6 bases from V and 10 bases from J, with 13 bases in between. The CDR3 length is 12 residues. The CDR3 sequence is CASSYYGTEQFF. The CDR3 nucleotides are TGTGCCAGCAGCTACTACGGGACAGAGCAGTTCTTC.

The chain is built from TRBV30 and TRBJ1-5; D unclear. CDR3 length equals 13 residues. Germline V gene lookup returns CDR1 GTSNPN and CDR2 SVGIG (reference sequence). V shed 0 bases and J shed 4 bases, with 7 bases lying between them. Here the CDR3 DNA reads TGTGCCTGGAGTGTACAACGAAATCAGCCCCAGCATTTT. Its protein is CAWSVQRNQPQHF.

This clone has just a few counts. The rearrangement links TRBV7-5 to TRBJ2-4; TRBD1, as called in the table, went unchecked against the DNA. TRBV7-5 is termed a pseudogene. CDR3 length: 15 amino acids. The CDR3 DNA sequence: TGTGCCAGAAGTCCAGGGGCGTCGAAGGAAAACATTCAGTACTTC. This translates into CARSPGASKENIQYF.

This clone was counted once. CDR3 bases: TGTGCCAGCAGCTTAGGCCGAGGGACTAGCGGGATTCATGAGCAGTTCTTC. It specifies CASSLGRGTSGIHEQFF. The genes are TRBV11-3 and TRBJ2-1, with 13 bases fitting TRBD2. Germline assignment: CDR1 SGHNT and CDR2 YENEEA. The CDR3 has 17 residues. Trimming at V came to 1 base and at J to 8 bases, leaving 8 bases not matched to a gene.

The gene calls are TRBV18 and TRBJ2-1; D is ambiguous. Deletions cut 6 bases from V and 4 bases from J, with 10 bases between. CDR1 is KGHSH, CDR2 LQKENI, per germline. The CDR3 is made up of 13 amino acids. CDR3 loop: CASSTAGYNEQFF. The CDR3 bases are TGTGCCAGCTCTACCGCTGGGTACAATGAGCAGTTCTTC.

This chain joins TRBV7-9 and TRBJ1-2; no reliable D call. Trimming removed 5 bases at V and 3 bases at J, with 4 bases between. The germline gives CDR1 SEHNR, CDR2 FQNEAQ (reference sequence). The CDR3 sequence is 11 residues long. The DNA of the CDR3 is TGTGCCAGCAGCAGGGACTATGGCTACACCTTC. It specifies CASSRDYGYTF.